This record covers a single TCR beta chain. The sample comes from a study of cytomegalovirus exposure and HLA in healthy donors. Vbeta (60) and Jbeta (13) primers were used in the PCR. Libraries were prepared by immunoSEQ multiplex PCR; TCRdb keeps only in-frame clonotypes and omits some of them. The sample holds 65,000 or so clones; approximately 78% are singletons and the top ten take around 3%. There are 15 residues in the CDR3. V lost 0 bases, J lost 6 bases, and 15 bases lay in between. CDR1 is GTSNPN and CDR2 is SVGIG in the germline V gene (reference sequence). The sequence came from a girl aged 5-17 years in good health and CMV-seropositive. Material: PBMCs. The chain employs TRBV30 and TRBJ1-5; D is uncertain. CDR3 in DNA: TGTGCCTGGAGTGTAGGAAGCGTAGTGGGTCAGCCCCAGCATTTT. It encodes CAWSVGSVVGQPQHF.